The 30 T cell receptor beta chains reported below all come from one sample, sequenced in a study of cytomegalovirus exposure and HLA in healthy donors. Primers: 60 Vbeta forward and 13 Jbeta reverse. Clones were sequenced by immunoSEQ multiplex PCR, and TCRdb holds only the in-frame ones, with some missing. The table lists more than 140,000 clones, more than 70% of them singletons. Sequencing was done on a sample of PBMCs. These receptors were obtained from a man between 35 and 55 years old in good health and CMV-seronegative.

This clone turned up a few times. V is TRBV27 and J is TRBJ2-6; TRBD1 matches at 10 bases. CDR3 length: 18 amino acids. V lost 2 bases, J lost 0 bases, and 4 bases stayed unmatched. Germline V gene data show CDR1 as MNHEY and CDR2 as SMNVEV (reference sequence). The CDR3 sequence: CASSLVGQGFSGANVLTF. Here the CDR3 DNA reads TGTGCCAGCAGTTTAGTGGGACAGGGGTTCTCTGGGGCCAACGTCCTGACTTTC.

The chain links TRBV4-1 to TRBJ1-2; 7 positions agree with TRBD1. Germline V gene sequence: CDR1 MGHRA, CDR2 YSYEKL. V was pared by 4 bases and J by 1 base, with 12 bases of the junction left unmatched. The CDR3 length is 17 residues. The CDR3 protein is CASSRRKTGADNYGYTF. The DNA of the CDR3 is TGCGCCAGCAGCCGTAGAAAAACAGGGGCTGATAACTATGGCTACACCTTC.

The chain employs TRBV5-6 and TRBJ1-1; D gene uncertain. This CDR3 has 11 residues. The V and J ends lost 7 bases and 2 bases respectively, with 6 bases between them. Germline V gene sequence: CDR1 SGHDT, CDR2 YYEEEE. The CDR3 loop reads CASGPNTEAFF. In nucleotides, the CDR3 is TGTGCCAGCGGCCCCAACACTGAAGCTTTCTTT.

The chain links TRBV5-4 to TRBJ2-7, with 7 bases fitting TRBD2. Trimming cost V 4 bases and J 4 bases; bases outside gene matches: 14. The CDR3 is 16 amino acids. CDR1 and CDR2 from the germline V gene are SGHNT and YYREEE (reference sequence). The chain's CDR3 is CASSPRAQRGEYEQYF. CDR3 nucleotides: TGTGCCAGCAGCCCCCGGGCCCAGCGGGGAGAGTACGAGCAGTACTTC.

The V call is TRBV9, the J call TRBJ2-7; 7 bases line up with TRBD2. Germline V CDR1 and CDR2: SGDLS, YYNGEE. CDR3 length: 14 amino acids. With 0 bases clipped from V and 0 bases from J, the junction kept 0 bases outside the gene matches. Here the CDR3 DNA reads TGTGCCAGCAGCGTAGGGGAGGGCTCCTACGAGCAGTACTTC. Protein product: CASSVGEGSYEQYF.

This clone has more than one count but fewer than ten. This chain uses TRBV4-1 with TRBJ1-1, with a possible D match to TRBD1 (5 bases). From germline, CDR1 is MGHRA and CDR2 YSYEKL. Trimming stripped 3 bases from V and 0 bases from J, with 11 bases between. The CDR3 spans 15 residues. The CDR3 nucleotides read TGCGCCAGCAGCCATCCGGGAGGGGTGAACACTGAAGCTTTCTTT. This encodes CASSHPGGVNTEAFF.

This chain joins TRBV11-2 and TRBJ2-7; D possibly corresponds to TRBD1 (6 bases). This CDR3 has 14 residues. The germline V gene encodes CDR1 SGHAT and CDR2 FQNNGV. V was trimmed by 8 bases and J by 2 bases, leaving 16 bases between them. The CDR3 DNA sequence: TGTGCCAGCGCCATCGGAACAGGGACCTACGAGCAGTACTTC. Translation: CASAIGTGTYEQYF.

The chain uses TRBV7-2 and TRBJ2-5; 7 nucleotides line up with TRBD1. V was pared by 6 bases and J by 2 bases, with 6 bases of the junction left unmatched. Germline V gives CDR1 SGHTA, CDR2 FQGNSA. This CDR3 region has 14 residues. The chain's CDR3 is CASSYRGGQETQYF. CDR3 bases: TGTGCCAGCAGTTACAGGGGTGGGCAAGAGACCCAGTACTTC.

V is TRBV18 and J is TRBJ2-3; no clear D gene. V was clipped by 1 base and J by 3 bases, with 8 bases between them. This CDR3 comprises 14 residues. Germline loops: CDR1 KGHSH, CDR2 LQKENI. The DNA of the CDR3 is TGTGCCAGCTCACCACTTGCCAGGACAGATACGCAGTATTTT. Translation gives CASSPLARTDTQYF.

The chain joins TRBV4-1 to TRBJ1-6; a weak D match, TRBD1 (6 bases). The CDR3 runs 21 residues. Germline CDR1 and CDR2: MGHRA and YSYEKL. The ends were cut back, 0 bases at V and 0 bases at J, with 21 bases in the middle. CDR3 loop: CASSQDNVQGSLSSYNSPLHF. CDR3 DNA: TGCGCCAGCAGCCAAGATAATGTACAGGGAAGTTTAAGCTCCTATAATTCACCCCTCCACTTT.

A remark on this clone: The CDR3 does not end in the conserved phenylalanine or tryptophan, so this is likely a read error. The rearrangement joins TRBV7-3 to TRBJ2-2; 7 bases line up with TRBD1. The CDR3 runs to 16 residues. The V and J ends lost 2 bases and 0 bases, in that order; junction bases with no gene match: 3. Germline values: CDR1 SGHTA, CDR2 FQGTGA. The CDR3 protein is CASSLHQGANTGELFV. As DNA, the CDR3 is TGTGCCAGCAGCTTACATCAGGGGGCGAACACCGGGGAGCTGTTTGTT.

The V call is TRBV4-1, the J call TRBJ2-3, with 8 positions matching TRBD2. CDR1 and CDR2 (germline): MGHRA, YSYEKL. This CDR3 spans 17 amino acids. V was clipped by 3 bases and J by 2 bases; unmatched bases: 10. In nucleotides, the CDR3 is TGCGCCAGCAGCCACTTGGGGAGCGGGGGCCTCACAGATACGCAGTATTTT. As protein: CASSHLGSGGLTDTQYF.

The DNA for the CDR3 is TGTGCCAGCAGCCCACAGACAGGGGGCCAGAACGAGCAGTACTTC. It yields the protein CASSPQTGGQNEQYF. This chain links TRBV7-7 with TRBJ2-7; 10 bases are a match to TRBD1. CDR3 size: 15 residues. V shed 5 bases and J 5 bases; nucleotides not matched to a gene: 9. Germline lookup yields CDR1 SSHAT and CDR2 FNYEAQ (reference sequence).

V gene TRBV7-2 combines with J gene TRBJ2-5; D is perhaps TRBD1 (7 bases). This CDR3 has 16 amino acids. V lost 3 bases, J lost 4 bases, and 18 bases lay in between. CDR1 is SGHTA, CDR2 FQGNSA, per germline. The CDR3 reads CASSLWGSGGRETQYF. DNA for the CDR3: TGTGCCAGCAGCTTGTGGGGGTCAGGGGGGCGAGAGACCCAGTACTTC.

This chain joins TRBV19 and TRBJ1-2; perhaps TRBD1 as D (6 bases). Germline CDR1 and CDR2: LNHDA and SQIVND (reference sequence). Trimming left V 7 bases short and J 1 base short, with 13 bases between. The CDR3 runs 14 residues. For the CDR3, the DNA is TGTGCCAGTACTAATAGGGGACATAACTATGGCTACACCTTC. Translation gives CASTNRGHNYGYTF.

This clone occurred a few times. V gene TRBV6-1 combines with J gene TRBJ2-7, with 8 bases matching TRBD1. Germline CDR1 MNHNS, CDR2 SASEGT. The CDR3 covers 14 residues. Trimming took 7 bases from V and 4 from J; bases not matched to a gene: 9. This CDR3 reads CASTRQGTAYEQYF. Here the CDR3 DNA reads TGTGCCAGCACCCGACAGGGGACTGCTTACGAGCAGTACTTC.

The chain carries TRBV5-1 and TRBJ2-1, with 8 bases lining up with TRBD2. CDR3 size: 16 residues. J was trimmed by 0 bases and V by 4 bases; bases with no gene match: 6. Germline V gene sequence: CDR1 SGHRS, CDR2 YFSETQ. CDR3 protein: CASSPIAGSSYNEQFF. As DNA, the CDR3 is TGCGCCAGCAGCCCCATAGCGGGGAGCTCCTACAATGAGCAGTTCTTC.

The V and J genes are TRBV6-5 and TRBJ2-2, with unresolved D. The CDR3 contains 14 residues. With 2 bases removed from V and 2 bases from J, the gap between germline ends came to 6 bases. Germline V gene lookup returns CDR1 MNHEY and CDR2 SVGAGI. CDR3: CASSYLDNTGELFF. CDR3 DNA: TGTGCCAGCAGTTACCTAGATAACACCGGGGAGCTGTTTTTT.

V is TRBV4-2 and J is TRBJ2-7; no firm D call. This CDR3 contains 16 residues. Germline V gene data show CDR1 as LGHNA and CDR2 as YNFKEQ. Trimming cost V 3 bases and J 2 bases, with 17 bases left between them. The CDR3 DNA follows: TGTGCCAGCAGCCATTCGTTCGGCGGTGCAACCTACGAGCAGTACTTC. Translated, it gives CASSHSFGGATYEQYF.

J is TRBJ2-2 and V is TRBV9, with 10 bases identical to TRBD1. Germline V CDR1 and CDR2: SGDLS, YYNGEE. Trimming cost V 6 bases and J 4 bases; bases outside gene matches: 6. This CDR3 comprises 15 residues. CDR3 sequence (DNA): TGTGCCAGCAAACGGGGGGACAGGGGCACCGGGGAGCTGTTTTTT. It specifies CASKRGDRGTGELFF.

The chain has TRBV4-2 and TRBJ2-3, with 11 bases matching TRBD2. With 4 bases clipped from V and 3 bases from J, the junction kept 9 bases outside the gene matches. CDR1 is LGHNA and CDR2 is YNFKEQ in the germline V gene. The CDR3 runs 17 residues. CDR3 bases: TGTGCCAGCAGCCGAACGACTAGCGGGGTGGGTACAGATACGCAGTATTTT. This sequence encodes CASSRTTSGVGTDTQYF.

The chain uses TRBV5-6 and TRBJ2-5; 11 bases are shared with TRBD2. V shed 4 bases and J 2 bases; nucleotides not matched to a gene: 4. The germline V gene has CDR1 SGHDT and CDR2 YYEEEE. The CDR3 is made up of 15 amino acids. This CDR3 is CASSPPSGGQETQYF. In DNA, the CDR3 is TGTGCCAGCAGCCCACCTAGCGGGGGGCAAGAGACCCAGTACTTC.

This rearrangement joins TRBV4-1 to TRBJ1-5; D gene unclear. Germline V lookup: CDR1 MGHRA, CDR2 YSYEKL. The CDR3 runs 14 residues. With 2 bases removed from V and 9 bases from J, the gap between germline ends came to 14 bases. The CDR3 coding sequence is TGCGCCAGCAGCCAAACGAGGGATCCAGGGCCCCAGCATTTT. It is translated as CASSQTRDPGPQHF.

This chain uses TRBV9 with TRBJ2-7; 8 bases line up with TRBD1. Looked up from germline, CDR1 is SGDLS and CDR2 is YYNGEE. The CDR3 consists of 15 residues. Trimming removed 0 bases from V and 4 bases from J; junction bases left unmatched: 6. The CDR3 loop is CASSVGQGAGYEQYF. In nucleotides, the CDR3 is TGTGCCAGCAGCGTAGGCCAGGGGGCTGGTTACGAGCAGTACTTC.

The chain employs TRBV5-6 and TRBJ2-7, with 8 bases aligning to TRBD1. In germline, CDR1 is SGHDT, CDR2 YYEEEE. V lost 0 bases, J lost 5 bases, and 4 bases stayed unmatched. There are 14 residues in the CDR3. For the CDR3, the DNA is TGTGCCAGCAGCTTGGTGCAGGGGGCCCACGAGCAGTACTTC. Translation gives CASSLVQGAHEQYF.

This clone was picked up a small number of times. This rearrangement joins TRBV29-1 to TRBJ2-7; 7 positions agree with TRBD1. Germline lookup yields CDR1 SQVTM and CDR2 ANQGSEA. This CDR3 is built from 11 residues. J was trimmed by 3 bases and V by 7 bases; bases with no gene match: 3. CDR3 bases: TGCAGCGCGAGGACAGGCTACGAGCAGTACTTC. Its translation is CSARTGYEQYF.

CDR3 sequence: CASSADRAGEKLFF. The CDR3 bases are TGTGCCAGCAGCGCCGACAGGGCCGGTGAAAAACTGTTTTTT. V and J are TRBV9 and TRBJ1-4; the match to TRBD1 covers 7 bases. The CDR3 contains 14 residues. The germline V gene encodes CDR1 SGDLS and CDR2 YYNGEE. The V segment lost 3 bases and the J segment 7 bases; nucleotides outside the gene matches: 6.

The chain carries TRBV7-2 and TRBJ2-3; 7 nucleotides align to TRBD1. Losses at the gene ends were 5 bases for V and 3 bases for J; bases not matched to a gene: 5. Looked up from germline, CDR1 is SGHTA and CDR2 is FQGNSA. The CDR3 is 14 residues long. The CDR3 DNA reads as TGTGCCAGCAGCCGTGACAGGGTGACAGATACGCAGTATTTT. Translated, it gives CASSRDRVTDTQYF.

The J gene is TRBJ2-1, the V gene TRBV5-8; no clear D. V lost 3 bases, J lost 4 bases, and 8 bases lay in between. The CDR3 runs 13 residues. Germline V gene lookup returns CDR1 SGHTS and CDR2 YDEGEE. The CDR3 DNA reads as TGTGCCAGCAGCTCTGACACGTACAATGAGCAGTTCTTC. Protein sequence: CASSSDTYNEQFF.

A few counts support this clone. This chain uses TRBV28 with TRBJ1-2; 10 bases agree with TRBD1. This CDR3 contains 16 residues. Trimming removed 5 bases from V and 4 bases from J; junction bases left unmatched: 10. CDR1 MDHEN and CDR2 SYDVKM come from the germline V gene. CDR3 residues: CASSPPLGQGGYGYTF. CDR3 bases: TGTGCCAGCAGTCCCCCGCTCGGACAGGGGGGCTATGGCTACACCTTC.